This TCR beta chain came from a study of blood T cell repertoires in COVID-19. About the study: Specimens from acute and convalescent COVID-19 originated in the United States, Italy and Spain. From T cells, B-cell-depleted T cells, or PBMCs came the material, which was cDNA or gDNA.

The CDR3 totals 19 residues. V lost 5 bases to trimming and J lost 6 bases; unmatched junction nucleotides: 22. Looked up from germline, CDR1 is LNHDA and CDR2 is SQIVND (reference sequence). In the original analysis: Cell counts per sample came from amplifying reference gene primers. This table comes from immunoSEQ multiplex PCR, and its TCRdb copy is limited to in-frame clones, with some not included. The V and J calls and clone size were taken over from that table, and D and trimming were inferred from the DNA. The table includes over 200,000 clones, 80% to 85% detected once. V is TRBV19 and J is TRBJ1-5; 7 bases line up with TRBD1. This receptor was obtained from a woman aged 80 or older with active or convalescent COVID-19. Sequenced material: peripheral blood. CDR3 protein: CASSSRAVFTGQIIQPQHF. As DNA, the CDR3 is TGTGCCAGTAGTTCAAGAGCAGTCTTTACGGGACAGATAATTCAGCCCCAGCATTTT. Together with reference TRBV19 and TRBJ1-5, the CDR3 gives the full variable domain: DGGITQSPKYLFRKEGQNVTLSCEQNLNHDAMYWYRQDPGQGLRLIYYSQIVNDFQKGDIAEGYSVSREKKESFPLTVTSAQKNPTAFYLCASSSRAVFTGQIIQPQHFGDGTRLSIL.